This TCR beta chain was recorded in a study of a mutant IDH1 vaccine in newly diagnosed glioma. Across the study: Patients, over weeks 1, 3, 5, 7, 11, 15, 19 and 23, received a total of eight vaccinations. Mean patient age was around 40 years; approximately 62% were male and about 38% female.

Study-level points and caveats: The vaccine induced immune responses, and these occurred in approximately 94% of patients.

Profiled with immunoSEQ multiplex PCR; TCRdb holds only in-frame clones, not every one. The sample consists of around 50,000 clones, around 80% of them appearing once. The CDR3 has 12 residues. V was cut by 1 base and J by 0 bases, with 4 bases left in between. Germline V lookup: CDR1 SQVTM, CDR2 ANQGSEA. Sample time point: week 5, during vaccination. What each vaccine dose contained was 300 ug of mutant IDH1 20-mer peptide, accompanied by topical imiquimod. This clone was counted only a few times. The target antigen is unknown. Other DNA sequences in the same sample also yield this CDR3. The clonotype was recovered from a man aged 50-60 years with glioma. The rearrangement joins TRBV29-1 to TRBJ2-7; D gene uncertain. The sample in question was PBMCs, obtained from a glioma patient whose treatment included an IDH1 peptide vaccine. CDR3 bases: TGCAGCGTTGAAGGTAGCTCCTACGAGCAGTACTTC. Protein: CSVEGSSYEQYF.